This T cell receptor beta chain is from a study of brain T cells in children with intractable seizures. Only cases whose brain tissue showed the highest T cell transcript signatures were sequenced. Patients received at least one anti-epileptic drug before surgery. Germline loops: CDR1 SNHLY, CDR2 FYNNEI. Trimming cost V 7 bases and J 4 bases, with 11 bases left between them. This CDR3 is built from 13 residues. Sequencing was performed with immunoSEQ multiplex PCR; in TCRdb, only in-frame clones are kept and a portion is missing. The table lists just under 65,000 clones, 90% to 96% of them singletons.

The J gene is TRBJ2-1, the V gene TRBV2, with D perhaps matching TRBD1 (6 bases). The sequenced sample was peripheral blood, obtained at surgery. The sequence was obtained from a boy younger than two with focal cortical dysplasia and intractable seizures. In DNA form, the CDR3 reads TGTGCCAGCACCGCCGACAGGTACAATGAGCAGTTCTTC. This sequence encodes CASTADRYNEQFF. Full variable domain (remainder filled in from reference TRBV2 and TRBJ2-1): EPEVTQTPSHQVTQMGQEVILRCVPISNHLYFYWYRQILGQKVEFLVSFYNNEISEKSEIFDDQFSVERPDGSNFTLKIRSTKLEDSAMYFCASTADRYNEQFFGPGTRLTVL.